This T cell receptor beta chain was sequenced during a study of T cell responses to AZD1222 COVID-19 vaccine. The study, taken as a whole, reports: An increase in Spike-specific TCR breadth and depth was observed after two AZD1222 doses. CD4 TCRs linked to vaccination spanned spike, dominating at 160-218 and 743-854. The number of AZD1222 recipients seropositive at baseline was only five to seven. The donors showed a predominance of white British ancestry and of females, with possible underestimation of clonal diversity.

Comments on this clone: What it recognizes is unknown.

Sequenced by immunoSEQ multiplex PCR; TCRdb stores in-frame clones only, minus some. The data contain more than 95,000 clones, around 84% of them singletons. Specimen: peripheral blood, collected 28 days after the second AZD1222 dose. The clonotype originates from an adult who received the AZD1222 COVID-19 vaccine.

CDR3 loop: CSVEGGITDTQYF. The DNA of the CDR3 is TGCAGCGTTGAGGGCGGGATCACAGATACGCAGTATTTT. The V gene is TRBV29-1, the J gene TRBJ2-3, with D possibly being TRBD2 (6 bases). CDR3 length equals 13 residues. Trimming shortened V by 3 bases and J by 2 bases, and 9 bases separated the two germline ends. Germline loops: CDR1 SQVTM, CDR2 ANQGSEA.